This T cell receptor beta chain was documented in a study of T cell responses to AZD1222 COVID-19 vaccine. To note about this clone: Its target is not known.

CDR3 length: 14 residues. Per germline, CDR1 PRHDT and CDR2 FYEKMQ (reference sequence). V was cut by 2 bases and J by 3 bases, with 8 bases left in between. Whole-study findings and limits: Spike-specific TCR breadth and depth grew following two AZD1222 doses. Within unmutated variant regions lay the reported targets of nearly half of spike-specific TCRs. The sample set comprised mostly white British donors with more females, and clonal diversity was possibly underestimated.

Clones were sequenced by immunoSEQ multiplex PCR, and TCRdb holds only the in-frame ones, with some missing. The sample has approximately 140,000 clones, under 95% seen once. Sequenced here: peripheral blood, sampled on day 0 of AZD1222 vaccination. This TCR was recovered from an adult in good health. The chain carries TRBV13 and TRBJ1-3; the D gene is possibly TRBD1 (5 bases). The CDR3 bases are TGTGCCAGCAGCTTATGGGGGAGTGGAAACACCATATATTTT. Amino acid sequence: CASSLWGSGNTIYF.